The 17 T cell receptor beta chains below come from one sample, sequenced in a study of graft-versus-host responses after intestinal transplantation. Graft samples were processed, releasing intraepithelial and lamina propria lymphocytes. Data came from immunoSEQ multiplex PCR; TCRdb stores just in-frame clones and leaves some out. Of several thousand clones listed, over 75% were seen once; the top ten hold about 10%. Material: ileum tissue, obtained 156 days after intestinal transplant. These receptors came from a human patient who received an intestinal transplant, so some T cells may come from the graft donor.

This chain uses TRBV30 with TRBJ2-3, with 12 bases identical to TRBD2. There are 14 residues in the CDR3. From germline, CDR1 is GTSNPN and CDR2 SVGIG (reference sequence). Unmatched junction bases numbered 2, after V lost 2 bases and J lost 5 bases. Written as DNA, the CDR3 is TGTGCCTGGAGTCTAGCGGGAGGGATAGATACGCAGTATTTT. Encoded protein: CAWSLAGGIDTQYF.

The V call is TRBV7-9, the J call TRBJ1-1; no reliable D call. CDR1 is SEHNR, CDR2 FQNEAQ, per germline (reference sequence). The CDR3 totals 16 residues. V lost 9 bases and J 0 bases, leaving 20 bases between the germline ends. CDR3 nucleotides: TGTGCCAGTGTACGGGAACCCTTTAATATGAACACTGAAGCTTTCTTT. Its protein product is CASVREPFNMNTEAFF.

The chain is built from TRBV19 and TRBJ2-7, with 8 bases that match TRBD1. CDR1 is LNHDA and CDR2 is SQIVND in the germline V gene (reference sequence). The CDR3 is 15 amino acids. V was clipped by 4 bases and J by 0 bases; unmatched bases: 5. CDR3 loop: CASSTNTGGSYEQYF. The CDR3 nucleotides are TGTGCCAGTAGTACTAATACAGGGGGCTCCTACGAGCAGTACTTC.

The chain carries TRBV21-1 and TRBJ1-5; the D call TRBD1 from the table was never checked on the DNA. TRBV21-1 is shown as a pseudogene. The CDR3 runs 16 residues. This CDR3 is CASPNGDSGSDQPQHF. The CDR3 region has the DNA TGTGCCAGCCCCAATGGGGACAGTGGGTCGGATCAGCCCCAGCATTTT.

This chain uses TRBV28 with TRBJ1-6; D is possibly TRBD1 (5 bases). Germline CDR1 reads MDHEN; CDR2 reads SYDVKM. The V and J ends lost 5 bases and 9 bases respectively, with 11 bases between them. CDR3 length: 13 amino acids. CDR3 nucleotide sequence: TGTGCCAGCAGTCGAGACAGCGCTTCACCCCTCCACTTT. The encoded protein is CASSRDSASPLHF.

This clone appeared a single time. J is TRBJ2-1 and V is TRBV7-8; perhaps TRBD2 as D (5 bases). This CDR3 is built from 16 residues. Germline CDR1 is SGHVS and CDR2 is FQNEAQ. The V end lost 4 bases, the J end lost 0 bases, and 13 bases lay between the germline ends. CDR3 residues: CASSSPEGSSYNEQFF. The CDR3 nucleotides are TGTGCCAGCAGCTCCCCAGAAGGGAGCTCCTACAATGAGCAGTTCTTC.

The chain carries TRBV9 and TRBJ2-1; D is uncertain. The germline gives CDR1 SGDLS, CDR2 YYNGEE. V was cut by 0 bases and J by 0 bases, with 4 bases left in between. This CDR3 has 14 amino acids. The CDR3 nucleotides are TGTGCCAGCAGCGTAGTGTACTCCTACAATGAGCAGTTCTTC. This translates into CASSVVYSYNEQFF.

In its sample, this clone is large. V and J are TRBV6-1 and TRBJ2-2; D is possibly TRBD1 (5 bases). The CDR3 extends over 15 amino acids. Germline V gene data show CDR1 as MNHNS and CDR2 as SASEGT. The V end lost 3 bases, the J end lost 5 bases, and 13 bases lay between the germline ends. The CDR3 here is CASSEPPDTTGELFF. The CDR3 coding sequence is TGTGCCAGCAGTGAGCCCCCGGACACGACCGGGGAGCTGTTTTTT.

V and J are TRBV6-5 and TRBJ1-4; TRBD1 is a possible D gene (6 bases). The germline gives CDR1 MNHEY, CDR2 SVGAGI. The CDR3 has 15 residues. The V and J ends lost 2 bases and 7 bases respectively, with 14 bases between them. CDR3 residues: CASSYAGERGEKLFF. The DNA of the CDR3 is TGTGCCAGCAGTTACGCAGGGGAGAGGGGTGAAAAACTGTTTTTT.

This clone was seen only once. The CDR3 region is CASSLTGGAGNQPQHF. The CDR3 nucleotides are TGTGCCAGCAGCCTGACAGGGGGCGCAGGCAATCAGCCCCAGCATTTT. This rearrangement joins TRBV11-2 to TRBJ1-5; 10 nucleotides align to TRBD1. There are 16 residues in the CDR3. After removal of 5 bases from V and 2 bases from J, the junction contained 6 bases not matched to a gene. Germline V gene data show CDR1 as SGHAT and CDR2 as FQNNGV.

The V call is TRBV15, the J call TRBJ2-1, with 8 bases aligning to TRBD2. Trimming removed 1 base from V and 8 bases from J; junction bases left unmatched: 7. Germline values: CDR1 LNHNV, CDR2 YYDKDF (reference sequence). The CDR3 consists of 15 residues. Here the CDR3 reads CATSRAGSGVDEQFF. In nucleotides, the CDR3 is TGTGCCACCAGCAGAGCGGGTAGCGGGGTTGATGAGCAGTTCTTC. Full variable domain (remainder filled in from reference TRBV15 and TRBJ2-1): DAMVIQNPRYQVTQFGKPVTLSCSQTLNHNVMYWYQQKSSQAPKLLFHYYDKDFNNEADTPDNFQSRRPNTSFCFLDIRSPGLGDTAMYLCATSRAGSGVDEQFFGPGTRLTVL.

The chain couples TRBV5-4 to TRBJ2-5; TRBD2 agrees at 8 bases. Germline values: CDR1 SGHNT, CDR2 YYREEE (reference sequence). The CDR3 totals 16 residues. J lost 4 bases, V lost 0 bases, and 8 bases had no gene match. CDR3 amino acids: CASSLGPGGGPETQYF. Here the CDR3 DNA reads TGTGCCAGCAGCTTGGGGCCCGGGGGGGGGCCAGAGACCCAGTACTTC.

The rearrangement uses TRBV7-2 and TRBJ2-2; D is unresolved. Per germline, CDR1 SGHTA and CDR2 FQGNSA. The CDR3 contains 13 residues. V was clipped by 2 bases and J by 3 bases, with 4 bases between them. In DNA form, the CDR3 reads TGTGCCAGCAGCTTACCGGACACCGGGGAGCTGTTTTTT. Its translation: CASSLPDTGELFF.

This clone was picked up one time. Here the CDR3 reads CASSPPSTLGARSTEAFF. Here the CDR3 DNA reads TGTGCCAGCTCACCACCCTCTACCCTGGGGGCGCGAAGCACTGAAGCTTTCTTT. The rearrangement joins TRBV18 to TRBJ1-1; perhaps TRBD1 as D (6 bases). Between the trimmed V and J ends, which lost 0 bases and 4 bases, there was a span of 21 bases. The CDR3 extends over 18 amino acids. CDR1 and CDR2 from the germline V gene are KGHSH and LQKENI.

CDR3 nucleotide sequence: TGTGCCAGCAGCACACAGAGCCTTAATGAAAAACTGTTTTTT. It encodes CASSTQSLNEKLFF. The chain links TRBV5-6 to TRBJ1-4; D not resolved. Trimming took 4 bases from V and 4 from J, leaving 11 bases between them. The V gene's germline CDR1 is SGHDT and CDR2 YYEEEE. This CDR3 comprises 14 residues. Together with reference TRBV5-6 and TRBJ1-4, the CDR3 gives the full variable domain: DAGVTQSPTHLIKTRGQQVTLRCSPKSGHDTVSWYQQALGQGPQFIFQYYEEEERQRGNFPDRFSGHQFPNYSSELNVNALLLGDSALYLCASSTQSLNEKLFFGSGTQLSVL.

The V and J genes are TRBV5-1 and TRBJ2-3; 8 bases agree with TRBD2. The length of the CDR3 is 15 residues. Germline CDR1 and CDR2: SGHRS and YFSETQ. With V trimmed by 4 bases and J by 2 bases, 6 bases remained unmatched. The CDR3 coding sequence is TGCGCCAGCAGCGCCCCCGGGGGGGCCACAGATACGCAGTATTTT. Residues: CASSAPGGATDTQYF.

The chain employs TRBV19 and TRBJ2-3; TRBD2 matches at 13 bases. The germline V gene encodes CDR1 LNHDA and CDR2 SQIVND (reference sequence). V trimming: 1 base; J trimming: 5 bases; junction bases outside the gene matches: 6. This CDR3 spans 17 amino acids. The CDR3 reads CASSIAVLAGGEDTQYF. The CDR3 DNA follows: TGTGCCAGTAGTATAGCAGTACTAGCGGGAGGGGAAGATACGCAGTATTTT.